The clone carrying this T cell receptor (beta chain) was seen only a few times. The V end was cut by 4 bases, the J end by 0 bases, with 14 bases between. CDR3 length equals 15 residues. Germline V CDR1 and CDR2: SGDLS, YYNGEE. As originally analysed: Estimates of nucleated cell counts were drawn from the amplification of reference gene primers. The method was immunoSEQ multiplex PCR; TCRdb's version includes in-frame clones alone and lacks a portion of them. V and J calls and clone size are copied from that table; D and trimming were computed from the DNA. The data contain under 200,000 clones, 76% of them singletons. The data stem from a study of blood T cell repertoires in COVID-19. For the study at large: There were acute and convalescent COVID-19 samples, and they came from the United States, Italy and Spain. The analysed material was cDNA or gDNA that came from T cells, B-cell-depleted T cells, or PBMCs.

This TCR was sampled from a woman aged 80 or over with acute or convalescent COVID-19. The chain carries TRBV9 and TRBJ2-7, with D possibly matching TRBD1 (5 bases). Source material: peripheral blood. CDR3 DNA sequence: TGTGCCAGCAGCCCCTCGGCAGGGTACTCCTACGAGCAGTACTTC. It yields the protein CASSPSAGYSYEQYF.